Detailed here is one T cell receptor beta chain. This entry is derived from a study of blood T cell repertoires in COVID-19. From germline, CDR1 is DFQATT and CDR2 SNEGSKA (reference sequence). The CDR3 totals 15 residues. V gave up 3 bases and J gave up 10 bases; unmatched junction bases: 7. Source study methods: Nucleated cell number was recorded as an estimate derived from reference gene primer amplification. Some clones are missing from TCRdb's copy, which holds only in-frame ones; the method was immunoSEQ multiplex PCR. D and trimming were read from the DNA, whereas the V and J calls and clone size are those reported in that table. The sample yields 250,000 to 350,000 clones, around 87% seen once.

The sample taken for sequencing was peripheral blood. The sequence derives from a woman aged 45-59 years who had recovered from COVID-19. The chain recombines TRBV20-1 with TRBJ2-1; 15 nucleotides line up with TRBD2. The DNA of the CDR3 is TGCAGTGCTAGTTCCGGGACTAGCGGGGGGCCAGAGCAGTTCTTC. This encodes CSASSGTSGGPEQFF.